This TCR delta chain was observed in a study of delta chains in infants with herpesvirus infections (dated 2023 in TCRdb). For context, the study as a whole: From birth, the study prospectively followed a Ugandan infant birth cohort to characterize gammadelta T cell responses to primary cytomegalovirus (CMV) infection. The study searched for a public fetal Vdelta1/Vgamma8 gammadelta TCR clonotype in infants who acquired CMV infection after birth. gammadelta TCRs were sequenced from PBMC of about 20 CMV-infected infants (one congenitally infected) and roughly 8 CMV-uninfected infants with enough sample available. Infant blood samples were grouped into approximate age categories of 1.5, 4, 8 and 12 months. The previously published Belgian fetal and cord blood gammadelta TCR data were not generated in this cohort and were added only for comparison. General conclusions and limits of the study: Public-clonotype frequency among Vdelta1 cells appeared to correlate inversely with age at infection and decayed rapidly, seemingly not persisting beyond roughly 9 weeks. The authors noted a small sample size and no race- or environment-matched controls, since nearly all Ugandans acquire CMV before adulthood. The public Vdelta1 clonotype appeared in about 20% of the 18 CMV-infected infants: three infected postnatally before 120 days of age, plus the congenitally infected infant. The public clonotype was found only at the first time point after infection and was absent in uninfected infants and in those infected after 120 days. In CMV-uninfected infants, the public clonotype might still exist at levels below the detection limit.

CDR3 length: 20 amino acids, cysteine to phenylalanine. Only the CDR3 part of the read is kept: 60 bases, read in frame from the first base. V is cut back by 3 bases and J by 3 bases, with 15 bases in the junction unmatched. The CDR1 and CDR2 encoded by the germline V gene are TSWWSYY and QGS. Library method: RT-PCR. TCR cDNA was generated by reverse transcription of PBMC RNA with SuperScript II and gamma-chain- and delta-chain-specific primers. The cDNA was purified with AMPure XP beads, then amplified and indexed with Illumina adapters using the Nextera XT Index Kit. Sequencing of gammadelta TCR libraries was carried out on an Illumina MiSeq using a V2 300-cycle kit. In the paper's pipeline: Using MiXCR v2.1.12, CDR3 sequences were assembled, and reads were mapped onto D, J and V genes obtained from GenBank. VDJtools v1.2.1 was used to carry out repertoire analyses of the CDR3 clonotypes. Public reads were reanalyzed in TCRdb with CATT, and rows carrying the same DNA were merged afterwards. In this record, the V and J calls reflect TCRdb's handling and not the investigators' own analysis. The sample table contains approximately 1,500 delta-chain clones; only one count was recorded for 30% of them. Roughly 6.2% of the sample comes from the top ten.

About this clone itself: The specificity of this receptor is unknown. It has no much larger one-base neighbor in the sample; base qualities were not kept. Other nucleotide sequences from this sample produce the same CDR3.

Pregnant women receiving prenatal care in Kampala, Uganda, were recruited, and the infants of these women were enrolled, with documentation of maternal HIV status required. Home visits to families took place weekly, and collection of infant clinical information, oral swabs and peripheral blood began at 6 weeks of age and was repeated every 4 months after that. Blood was collected in heparin tubes, and PBMC were isolated by Ficoll-Paque density gradient centrifugation and cryopreserved. This receptor chain uses TRDV1 and TRDJ2, and 11 bases in between align with TRDD3. The receptor's source is a human donor who was a Ugandan infant, either HIV-exposed or HIV-unexposed (not recorded which). Here the sequenced sample was peripheral blood, taken at time point 1 of longitudinal follow-up. The sequenced DNA is TGTGCTCTTGGGGACCCCTGCGTTGGGGGATACGCTCGGGTGACAGCACAACTCTTCTTT. It translates as CALGDPCVGGYARVTAQLFF.